The sequence of this TCR beta chain was determined in a study of early T cells in non-severe SARS-CoV-2 infection. TCRdb processed the 5' RACE reads anew with MiXCR; each CDR3 protein has one entry. Altogether roughly 64,000 distinct CDR3 sequences are present, around 11% being singletons, with the ten largest covering less than 3.5%. This CDR3 spans 12 amino acids. Germline V lookup: CDR1 MNHNY, CDR2 SVGAGI (reference sequence). V was pared by 5 bases and J by 6 bases, with 10 bases between. The chain is built from TRBV6-6 and TRBJ1-1; D remains unclear. This sample comprised whole blood, obtained at baseline. The clonotype originates from an adult who was a healthcare worker with PCR-confirmed SARS-CoV-2 infection or an uninfected control (not recorded which). For the CDR3, the DNA is TGTGCCAGCAGTAAGGGCCCGGCTGAAGCTTTCTTT. This encodes CASSKGPAEAFF.